This TCR beta chain was identified during a study of identical twins. This clonotype has only a few counts. TCRdb called the 5' RACE reads again in MiXCR, with one record for every CDR3 protein. Here the sample spans around 280,000 distinct CDR3 sequences, under 9% being singletons. The same sample was also studied in work on yellow fever vaccine responses in identical twins. That paper states: Twins' vaccine T cell response reportedly gave the appearance of partial convergence and partial personalization.

This clonotype was obtained from a woman aged 18-30 years in good health. Sequencing was done on a sample of memory (CD45RO+) T cells sorted from blood.

For the CDR3, the DNA is TGTGCCAGCAGCTTGTTTAGCGGGGGGCAGGGTACGCAGTATTTT. As protein: CASSLFSGGQGTQYF. The rearrangement links TRBV5-4 to TRBJ2-3; 10 bases agree with TRBD2. The CDR3 is made up of 15 amino acids. Germline-derived CDR1 and CDR2 are SGHNT and YYREEE (reference sequence). The V and J ends lost 1 base and 8 bases, in that order; junction bases with no gene match: 7.